The 18 T cell receptor beta chains below all came from one sample that was sequenced in a study of tumor and adjacent non-tumor tissue in lung cancer. RNA was extracted from bulk tissue without any cell sorting. A modified ARM-PCR protocol with three rounds of nested PCR amplified TCRbeta. Each CDR3 protein is one row after TCRdb ran MiXCR on the multiplex PCR reads. The sample yields 95,000 to 150,000 distinct CDR3 sequences, 66% seen once. The specimen sequenced was lung tumor tissue. These receptors were obtained from a man aged 25 to 40 with non-small cell lung cancer.

The chain is built from TRBV7-9 and TRBJ1-3; D is ambiguous. V was cut by 5 bases and J by 4 bases, with 12 bases left in between. The CDR3 covers 14 residues. Germline V CDR1 and CDR2: SEHNR, FQNEAQ (reference sequence). The CDR3 here is CASSPRGGGNTIYF. CDR3 nucleotide sequence: TGTGCCAGCAGCCCCAGAGGTGGCGGAAACACCATATATTTT.

This clonotype was seen ten or more times. The chain combines TRBV20-1 with TRBJ2-7; 10 nucleotides align to TRBD1. The germline V gene encodes CDR1 DFQATT and CDR2 SNEGSKA (reference sequence). CDR3 length: 13 residues. V dropped 6 bases and J dropped 4; count of bases not matched to a gene: 6. The CDR3 loop reads CSASGTGEYEQYF. The CDR3 nucleotides read TGCAGTGCGAGTGGGACAGGGGAATACGAGCAGTACTTC.

Remarks on this clonotype: The CDR3 carries no conserved terminal phenylalanine or tryptophan, so it likely arises from a read error. The J gene is TRBJ2-1, the V gene TRBV11-2; D is ambiguous. Trimming cost V 4 bases and J 7 bases, with 14 bases left between them. The germline CDR1 and CDR2 sequences are SGHAT and FQNNGV. The CDR3 runs to 14 residues. The CDR3 DNA is TGTGCCAGCAGCTCGAATTGGGTGACGAATGAGCAGTTCTAC. It is translated as CASSSNWVTNEQFY.

On this clonotype: The conserved phenylalanine or tryptophan is not found at the CDR3 terminus, so this likely reflects a read error. CDR3 nucleotide sequence: TGCGCCAGCAGCTTGCACAGGTCCTACGAGCAGTACCTC. Protein: CASSLHRSYEQYL. The chain employs TRBV5-1 and TRBJ2-7; TRBD1 is a possible D gene (5 bases). The CDR3 runs to 13 residues. Trimming stripped 1 base from V and 1 base from J, with 6 bases between. Germline CDR1 SGHRS, CDR2 YFSETQ.

On this clonotype itself: Being one base from a much bigger clone, this may be a read error. The V and J genes are TRBV12-3 or TRBV12-4 and TRBJ1-5, with 8 positions matching TRBD1. This CDR3 contains 13 residues. The CDR3 is CVSRRTGNQPQHF. The CDR3 coding sequence is TGTGTCAGCAGAAGGACAGGGAATCAGCCCCAGCATTTT.

In this sample, this clonotype turned up a few times. This chain uses TRBV7-9 with TRBJ2-7, with TRBD2 matching 9 bases. The junction had 7 bases not matched to a gene; V was cut back by 10 bases and J by 3 bases. Per germline, CDR1 SEHNR and CDR2 FQNEAQ (reference sequence). There are 13 residues in the CDR3. CDR3 amino acids: CAIAERGDYEQYF. The CDR3 coding sequence is TGTGCCATCGCGGAGCGGGGGGACTACGAGCAGTACTTC. The full variable domain, rest sourced from reference TRBV7-9 and TRBJ2-7, is DTGVSQNPRHKITKRGQNVTFRCDPISEHNRLYWYRQTLGQGPEFLTYFQNEAQLEKSRLLSDRFSAERPKGSFSTLEIQRTEQGDSAMYLCAIAERGDYEQYFGPGTRLTVT.

Points on this clonotype: Without the conserved terminal phenylalanine or tryptophan, this CDR3 likely stems from a read error. Because the CDR3's place on the DNA is in doubt, the DNA is left out and the CDR3 is given as listed by TCRdb. The chain combines TRBV11-2 with TRBJ2-1; TRBD2 is the table's D call, not checked against the DNA. The length of the CDR3 is 16 amino acids, counting both ends. Germline-derived CDR1 and CDR2 are SGHAT and FQNNGV. The CDR3 here is CASSIYASASYNEQII.

This clonotype came up a few times. The conserved closing phenylalanine or tryptophan is absent in this CDR3, likely reflecting a read error. The chain is built from TRBV24-1 and TRBJ1-3; no reliable D call. The V gene's germline CDR1 is KGHDR and CDR2 SFDVKD. CDR3 length: 13 amino acids. The V and J ends lost 5 bases and 4 bases respectively, with 8 bases between them. The CDR3 DNA is TGTGCCACCAGTGTGTCCGGGGGAAACACCATATATCTT. This encodes CATSVSGGNTIYL.

The V gene is TRBV5-5, the J gene TRBJ2-7; D is ambiguous. CDR3 size: 15 residues. The germline V gene has CDR1 SGHKS and CDR2 YYEKEE (reference sequence). Trimming pared 6 bases from V and 0 bases from J, leaving 16 bases between. As DNA, the CDR3 is TGTGCCAGCATCTCCCTTGGGGATAACTCCTACGAGCAGTACTTC. Its translation: CASISLGDNSYEQYF.

In regard to this clonotype: A junction boundary mismatches the germline segment, possibly from a read error. The chain is built from TRBV20-1 and TRBJ2-2; 12 bases match TRBD1. Germline V gene sequence: CDR1 DFQATT, CDR2 SNEGSKA (reference sequence). This CDR3 contains 15 residues. CDR3 DNA sequence: TGTAGTGCCCAGGGACAGGGGGCAAACACCGGGGGGCTGCTATTT. Its protein is CSAQGQGANTGGLLF.

About this clonotype itself: Germline and junction disagree at one end, which may indicate a read error. This sequence joins TRBV11-2 and TRBJ2-1; a weak D match, TRBD2 (6 bases). This CDR3 spans 15 amino acids. In germline, CDR1 is SGHAT, CDR2 FQNNGV. This CDR3 reads CASSLGGIYYTEQFF. Written as DNA, the CDR3 is TGTGCCAGCAGCTTAGGCGGGATCTACTACACTGAGCAGTTCTTC.

This clonotype was picked up many times. V and J are TRBV20-1 and TRBJ2-5, with TRBD2 matching over 10 bases. The CDR3 runs 14 residues. Germline assignment: CDR1 DFQATT and CDR2 SNEGSKA (reference sequence). V gave up 5 bases and J gave up 2 bases; unmatched junction bases: 5. CDR3 region: CSALAGGWQETQYF. The CDR3 nucleotides read TGCAGTGCTTTAGCGGGGGGATGGCAAGAGACCCAGTACTTC.

This clonotype was detected ten times or more. V is TRBV6-1 and J is TRBJ2-7; 13 positions match TRBD2. The CDR3 covers 15 residues. V dropped 7 bases and J dropped 5; count of bases not matched to a gene: 8. CDR1 and CDR2 (germline): MNHNS, SASEGT. The CDR3 DNA follows: TGTGCCAGCACCCAACTAGCGGGGGGGCTCCACGAGCAGTACTTC. Residues: CASTQLAGGLHEQYF.

The V and J genes are TRBV9 and TRBJ2-2, with no clear D. Germline V lookup: CDR1 SGDLS, CDR2 YYNGEE. With 3 bases removed from V and 6 bases from J, the gap between germline ends came to 12 bases. The CDR3 is 14 residues long. The CDR3 DNA sequence: TGTGCCAGCAGCGCTACAAGGGAAGCCGGGGAGCTGTTTTTT. It is translated as CASSATREAGELFF.

On this clonotype itself: A much larger clone lies a single base off, so this may be a read error. Lacking the conserved final phenylalanine or tryptophan, this CDR3 likely reflects a read error. The chain has TRBV12-3 or TRBV12-4 and TRBJ2-7, with D hard to call. The CDR3 is 13 residues long. The ends were cut back, 4 bases at V and 4 bases at J, with 11 bases in the middle. CDR3 in amino acids: CASSSGFGYEQYI. CDR3 nucleotide sequence: TGTGCCAGCAGTTCCGGGTTCGGGTACGAGCAGTACATC.

Points on this clonotype: At one end the junction does not follow the germline gene, possibly because of a read error. V is TRBV11-2 and J is TRBJ2-3, with D possibly matching TRBD2 (5 bases). Germline loops: CDR1 SGHAT, CDR2 FQNNGV. The CDR3 has 13 amino acids. The CDR3 DNA is TGTGACAGCAGCCGGACGGGGAGAGATACGCAGTATTTT. The encoded protein is CDSSRTGRDTQYF.

As to this clonotype: One end of the junction is discordant with germline, which a read error may explain. The chain combines TRBV20-1 with TRBJ2-1; D perhaps matches TRBD2 (5 bases). Germline V gene sequence: CDR1 DFQATT, CDR2 SNEGSKA (reference sequence). The CDR3 extends over 14 amino acids. The CDR3 sequence is CSARDAGEYNEQFF. CDR3 coding DNA: TGCAGTGCCAGAGATGCCGGGGAGTACAATGAGCAGTTCTTC.

On this clonotype itself: A read error may produce the germline difference seen at one junction end. The chain's CDR3 is CSVSPPRGFHEQCF. The CDR3 DNA follows: TGCAGTGTTAGCCCCCCGCGGGGATTTCACGAGCAGTGCTTC. The chain uses TRBV20-1 and TRBJ2-7, with D maybe TRBD2 (6 bases). Germline loops: CDR1 DFQATT, CDR2 SNEGSKA (reference sequence). The CDR3 consists of 14 residues.